This T cell receptor (beta chain) comes out of a study of blood T cell repertoires in COVID-19. About the study: Whether acute or convalescent, the COVID-19 samples came from the United States, Italy and Spain. From T cells, B-cell-depleted T cells, or PBMCs came the material, which was cDNA or gDNA.

Trimming took 5 bases from V and 2 from J; bases not matched to a gene: 12. The V gene's germline CDR1 is LGHNT and CDR2 FRNRAP. The CDR3 length is 17 residues. TCRdb keeps only in-frame clones here, not all; method: immunoSEQ multiplex PCR. The data hold 75,000 to 95,000 clones, with 70% to 90% observed a single time. This clone occurred a few times. Material: peripheral blood. This rearrangement joins TRBV12-5 to TRBJ2-1; TRBD2 matches at 7 bases. The receptor was isolated from an elderly woman with acute or convalescent COVID-19. The CDR3 here is CASGPVRSGRAYNEQFF. CDR3 in DNA: TGTGCTAGTGGTCCCGTCCGGAGTGGGAGGGCCTACAATGAGCAGTTCTTC.